A selection of T cell receptor beta chains follows, all from one sample in a study of cytomegalovirus exposure and HLA in healthy donors. Profiling relied on immunoSEQ multiplex PCR, and the TCRdb table lists in-frame clones only, not all of them. The sample shows about 140,000 clones, approximately 82% of them seen only once. Material for sequencing was PBMCs. These receptors were obtained from a middle-aged man in good health and CMV-seronegative. Both conserved end residues are part of each CDR3. D genes are given only for firm matches.

J	V	D	CDR3
TRBJ1-5	TRBV28	TRBD1	CASSLWGQGAVQPQHF
TRBJ2-7	TRBV15	.	CATSGGRDSSYEQYF
TRBJ2-7	TRBV7-2	.	CASRPTGYEQYF
TRBJ2-7	TRBV27	TRBD2	CASSFSSGEYSYEQYF
TRBJ2-7	TRBV6-5	.	CASSLGSGPYEQYF
TRBJ1-3	TRBV7-6	TRBD1	CASSSHRGEGFSGNTIYF
TRBJ2-7	TRBV11-2	.	CASSLDLGDSSYEQYF
TRBJ2-5	TRBV18	.	CASSPPSSQDETQYF
TRBJ2-7	TRBV7-2	TRBD1	CASSPNRGDEQYF
TRBJ2-5	TRBV10-3	.	CAISPTFGSVQETQYF
TRBJ2-7	TRBV7-6	.	CASSLRDTYEQYF
TRBJ1-1	TRBV9	.	CASSVVSGAEAFF
TRBJ1-5	TRBV9	TRBD1	CASSADRESNQPQHF
TRBJ1-1	TRBV7-2	.	CASGEGYTEAFF
TRBJ2-6	TRBV5-4	.	CASSLFVGTGANVLTF
TRBJ1-1	TRBV5-1	.	CASSLKQSLNTEAFF
TRBJ2-7	TRBV7-2	.	CASSSTRGHYEQYF
TRBJ1-2	TRBV5-1	.	CASSLEGETGYTF
TRBJ1-2	TRBV28	.	CASSLYRYGYTF
TRBJ2-1	TRBV21-1	.	CASSKEASVYNEQFF
TRBJ2-3	TRBV6-6	TRBD1	CASSRDRSSTDTQYF
TRBJ2-7	TRBV11-2	.	CASSLGPGPDYEQYF
TRBJ1-4	TRBV4-2	TRBD1	CASSRTGGDREKLFF
TRBJ1-5	TRBV19	TRBD1	CASSIADRGGQPQHF
TRBJ1-6	TRBV27	.	CASSFVNSPLHF
TRBJ1-5	TRBV5-5	.	CASSLSADNQPQHF
TRBJ2-7	TRBV19	TRBD2	CASSISGASYEQYF
TRBJ1-5	TRBV2	TRBD1	CASQGTGRDQPQHF
TRBJ1-6	TRBV5-6	.	CASSLGGASANSPLHF
TRBJ1-2	TRBV2	TRBD1	CASSVRKNRGTNYGYTF
TRBJ1-2	TRBV7-2	.	CASSLNGNSYGYTF
TRBJ1-5	TRBV6-5	TRBD1	CASSPDRGSNQPQHF
TRBJ1-5	TRBV5-5	.	CASSTASPGQPQHF
TRBJ2-5	TRBV18	.	CASSPPGETQYF
TRBJ2-3	TRBV27	TRBD2	CASSLGRGPDTQYF
TRBJ1-2	TRBV6-1	TRBD1	CASSEAWDRAHIYGYTF
TRBJ2-7	TRBV28	TRBD1	CASSPLTGVYEQYF
TRBJ1-6	TRBV2	TRBD1	CASSELGQGANSPLHF
TRBJ1-1	TRBV14	TRBD1	CASSPRGIVNTEAFF
TRBJ1-5	TRBV6-1	.	CASSEADTLPQHF
TRBJ1-2	TRBV7-8	.	CASSPRPRQVDGYGYTF
TRBJ2-7	TRBV4-2	.	CASSQQGSSYEQYF
TRBJ2-3	TRBV6-1	.	CASSLGLTQYF
TRBJ1-1	TRBV9	.	CASSVSPTRGNTEAFF
TRBJ2-7	TRBV4-2	.	CASSQDIMFQRRREQYF
TRBJ1-4	TRBV7-2	.	CASSSKAGEKLFF
TRBJ2-1	TRBV4-2	TRBD2	CASSPAGGGYNEQFF
TRBJ2-7	TRBV7-3	TRBD1	CASSGQGSYEQYF
TRBJ1-5	TRBV28	.	CASSSSRGNQPQHF
TRBJ1-1	TRBV11-2	TRBD1	CASSSGQGWETNTEAFF
TRBJ1-3	TRBV6-6	.	CASSYSWQISGNTIYF
TRBJ1-6	TRBV6-1	.	CASSEHTDYNSPLHF
TRBJ2-1	TRBV6-1	.	CASSVSTYNEQFF
TRBJ1-3	TRBV29-1	.	CSAVFPGSGNTIYF
TRBJ2-6	TRBV5-1	.	CASSLELYLGANVLTF